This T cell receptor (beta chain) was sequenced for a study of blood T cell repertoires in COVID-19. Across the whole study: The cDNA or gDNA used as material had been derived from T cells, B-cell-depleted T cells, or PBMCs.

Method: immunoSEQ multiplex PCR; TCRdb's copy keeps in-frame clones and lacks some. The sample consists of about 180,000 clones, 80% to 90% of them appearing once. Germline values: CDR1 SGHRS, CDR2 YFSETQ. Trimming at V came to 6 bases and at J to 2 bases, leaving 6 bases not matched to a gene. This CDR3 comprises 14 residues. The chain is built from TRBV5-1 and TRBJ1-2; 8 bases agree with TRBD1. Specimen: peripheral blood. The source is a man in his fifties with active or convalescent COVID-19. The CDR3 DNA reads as TGCGCCAGCACCGACGACAGGGGAAACTATGGCTACACCTTC. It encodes CASTDDRGNYGYTF. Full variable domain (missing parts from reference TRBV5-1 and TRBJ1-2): KAGVTQTPRYLIKTRGQQVTLSCSPISGHRSVSWYQQTPGQGLQFLFEYFSETQRNKGNFPGRFSGRQFSNSRSEMNVSTLELGDSALYLCASTDDRGNYGYTFGSGTRLTVV.